The 12 T cell receptor beta chains in this list originate from one sample, sequenced in a study of CD4+ T cells in melanoma. Assay used: immunoSEQ multiplex PCR; TCRdb lists only in-frame clones, some missing. The table records 17,000 or so clones, roughly four fifths of them present only once. Sequenced input: cells from a culture (not recorded whether cultured in vitro). Source of these receptors: a human donor with melanoma.

The rearrangement links TRBV18 to TRBJ1-5, with D uncertain. Germline CDR1 and CDR2: KGHSH and LQKENI. The CDR3 length is 14 residues. Trimming cost V 3 bases and J 2 bases, with 8 bases left between them. CDR3 bases: TGTGCCAGCTCACCCGAGGCGGGCAATCAGCCCCAGCATTTT. This codes for CASSPEAGNQPQHF.

V gene TRBV28 combines with J gene TRBJ2-3, with 8 bases aligning to TRBD2. The germline V gene encodes CDR1 MDHEN and CDR2 SYDVKM. The V segment lost 6 bases and the J segment 1 base; nucleotides outside the gene matches: 6. This CDR3 comprises 15 residues. The CDR3 protein is CASRPGGLGTDTQYF. In DNA, the CDR3 is TGTGCCAGCAGACCGGGGGGGCTGGGCACAGATACGCAGTATTTT.

V gene TRBV5-8 combines with J gene TRBJ1-3; D ambiguous. Germline V lookup: CDR1 SGHTS, CDR2 YDEGEE. The CDR3 totals 16 residues. V lost 1 base and J lost 0, with 11 bases in between. The CDR3: CASSLLVFDSGNTIYF. DNA of the CDR3: TGTGCCAGCAGCTTGTTGGTCTTCGACTCTGGAAACACCATATATTTT.

The rearrangement links TRBV6-1 to TRBJ1-2; maybe TRBD1 (6 bases). Trimming left V 2 bases short and J 8 bases short, with 21 bases between. The CDR3 consists of 16 residues. Germline CDR1 is MNHNS and CDR2 is SASEGT. As DNA, the CDR3 is TGTGCCAGCAGTGAATCGCGGACAGCTCTCAGGGGCGGCTACACCTTC. Encoded protein: CASSESRTALRGGYTF.

V is TRBV28 and J is TRBJ2-7, with a tentative D call TRBD1 (6 bases). V lost 3 bases to trimming and J lost 4 bases, with 16 bases between them. Germline CDR1 and CDR2: MDHEN and SYDVKM. The CDR3 spans 15 residues. The CDR3, as DNA: TGTGCCAGCAGTTTTGCGTGGGGGCCCAAGTACGAGCAGTACTTC. It encodes CASSFAWGPKYEQYF.

The chain employs TRBV4-1 and TRBJ2-7, with D uncertain. V lost 1 base and J lost 2, with 15 bases in between. The CDR3 runs 16 residues. Per the germline V gene, CDR1 is MGHRA and CDR2 is YSYEKL. The CDR3 DNA is TGCGCCAGCAGCCAAGGTTTAGGGAATTCGCCCTACGAGCAGTACTTC. It specifies CASSQGLGNSPYEQYF.

CDR3 DNA sequence: TGTGCTAGTGGTTTTCGGGGCCGCAATGAGCAGTTCTTC. It yields the protein CASGFRGRNEQFF. This chain uses TRBV12-5 with TRBJ2-1; TRBD1 or TRBD2 may be the D gene (5 bases each). Deletions cut 3 bases from V and 6 bases from J, with 9 bases between. The germline gives CDR1 LGHNT, CDR2 FRNRAP. The CDR3 extends over 13 amino acids.

CDR3 region: CAGSSTDTQYF. CDR3 in DNA: TGTGCGGGCAGTAGCACAGATACGCAGTATTTT. The chain couples TRBV6-1 to TRBJ2-3; D ambiguous. CDR3 length: 11 residues. CDR1 and CDR2 from the germline V gene are MNHNS and SASEGT.

V is TRBV14 and J is TRBJ2-2; D not resolved. V was shortened by 0 bases and J by 8 bases, with 10 bases between the two germline ends. CDR1 is SGHDN, CDR2 FVKESK, per germline. This CDR3 comprises 14 residues. In DNA form, the CDR3 reads TGTGCCAGCAGCCAAGACGGTCGTACGGGGGAGCTGTTTTTT. The encoded protein is CASSQDGRTGELFF.

This clone occurred once. This chain connects TRBV29-1 to TRBJ2-1; no clear D gene. The germline CDR1 and CDR2 sequences are SQVTM and ANQGSEA. The CDR3 totals 10 residues. The ends were cut back, 6 bases at V and 12 bases at J, with 12 bases in the middle. As DNA, the CDR3 is TGCAGCGTCGAAACTAACTCGCAGTTCTTC. Translation gives CSVETNSQFF.

This chain uses TRBV2 with TRBJ1-2; D is possibly TRBD1 (5 bases). CDR3 length: 13 residues. Trimming took 2 bases from V and 8 from J, leaving 12 bases between them. The germline V gene encodes CDR1 SNHLY and CDR2 FYNNEI. The CDR3 spells CASSERGGRGYTF. Here the CDR3 DNA reads TGTGCCAGCAGTGAAAGGGGTGGTAGAGGCTACACCTTC.

The V and J genes are TRBV9 and TRBJ2-3; D ambiguous. Looked up from germline, CDR1 is SGDLS and CDR2 is YYNGEE. Deletions cut 4 bases from V and 3 bases from J, with 15 bases between. CDR3 length equals 15 residues. CDR3 nucleotides: TGTGCCAGCAGCTCCGGTGGGTGGGCAACAGATACGCAGTATTTT. Amino acids: CASSSGGWATDTQYF.